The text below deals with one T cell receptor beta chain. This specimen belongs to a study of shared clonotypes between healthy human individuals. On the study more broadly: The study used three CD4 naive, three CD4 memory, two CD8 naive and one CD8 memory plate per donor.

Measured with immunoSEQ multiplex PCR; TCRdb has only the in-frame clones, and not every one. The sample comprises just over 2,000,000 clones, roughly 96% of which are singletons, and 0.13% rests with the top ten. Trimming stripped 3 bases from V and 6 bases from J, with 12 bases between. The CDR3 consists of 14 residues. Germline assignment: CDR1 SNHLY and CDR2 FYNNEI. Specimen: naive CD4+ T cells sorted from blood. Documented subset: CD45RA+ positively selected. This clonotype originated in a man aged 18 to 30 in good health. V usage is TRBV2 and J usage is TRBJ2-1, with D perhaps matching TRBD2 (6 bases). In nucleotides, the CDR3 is TGTGCCAGCAGTGACGCGCAGGGAGGCAATGAGCAGTTCTTC. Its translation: CASSDAQGGNEQFF.